The 9 T cell receptor beta chains presented below share a single source sample, sequenced in a study of early T cells in non-severe SARS-CoV-2 infection. TCRdb re-called the 5' RACE reads through MiXCR, storing one row per CDR3 protein. This table holds tens of thousands of distinct CDR3 sequences, under 4.5% found once. Sequencing was done on a sample of whole blood. These receptors were collected from an adult who was a healthcare worker with PCR-confirmed SARS-CoV-2 infection or an uninfected control (not recorded which).

This clonotype was detected ten times or more. CDR3 amino acids: CASSFGRVTEAFF. The CDR3 bases are TGTGCCAGCAGTTTCGGCAGGGTGACTGAAGCTTTCTTT. The V call is TRBV27, the J call TRBJ1-1; maybe TRBD1 (5 bases). The CDR3 extends over 13 amino acids. Germline V lookup: CDR1 MNHEY, CDR2 SMNVEV (reference sequence). V shed 3 bases and J shed 5 bases, with 10 bases lying between them.

This clonotype was seen ten or more times. The V and J genes are TRBV7-9 and TRBJ2-5; D might be TRBD2 (5 bases). Germline-derived CDR1 and CDR2 are SEHNR and FQNEAQ (reference sequence). The CDR3 totals 12 residues. The V end was cut by 6 bases, the J end by 5 bases, with 10 bases between. The CDR3 sequence: CASSIARETQYF. The CDR3 DNA sequence: TGTGCCAGCAGTATAGCGAGGGAGACCCAGTACTTC.

This clonotype appeared many times. V and J are TRBV27 and TRBJ2-3; no clear D. V lost 0 bases, J lost 2 bases, and 6 bases lay in between. The germline CDR1 and CDR2 sequences are MNHEY and SMNVEV (reference sequence). The CDR3 contains 14 residues. This CDR3 reads CASSLSAATDTQYF. The CDR3 nucleotides are TGTGCCAGCAGTTTATCGGCGGCCACAGATACGCAGTATTTT.

This clonotype was found many times. The chain joins TRBV27 to TRBJ1-6; no clear D. The CDR3 runs 15 residues. The V and J ends lost 1 base and 10 bases respectively, with 14 bases between them. In germline, CDR1 is MNHEY, CDR2 SMNVEV (reference sequence). The chain's CDR3 is CASSLYLGMGSPLHF. The DNA of the CDR3 is TGTGCCAGCAGTTTATATCTGGGGATGGGGTCACCCCTCCACTTT.

This clonotype was detected many times. The chain recombines TRBV18 with TRBJ2-7; a possible D gene is TRBD2 (6 bases). The CDR3 is 13 residues long. Germline V gene sequence: CDR1 KGHSH, CDR2 LQKENI. V lost 3 bases to trimming and J lost 6 bases, with 12 bases between them. CDR3: CASSPSGLPEQYF. In nucleotides, the CDR3 is TGTGCCAGCTCACCCTCGGGACTCCCCGAGCAGTACTTC.

This clonotype was detected many times. Here the CDR3 DNA reads TGTGCCAGCAGTGTGACCCGGGGGGGCCTAGATACGCAGTATTTT. Its protein product is CASSVTRGGLDTQYF. The chain carries TRBV28 and TRBJ2-3; the match to TRBD2 covers 8 bases. V was clipped by 5 bases and J by 5 bases; unmatched bases: 9. Per the germline V gene, CDR1 is MDHEN and CDR2 is SYDVKM. CDR3 length: 15 residues.

Sample share makes this clonotype medium-sized. The V gene is TRBV6-4, the J gene TRBJ1-5, with TRBD1 identical over 12 bases. The CDR3 length is 15 residues. Germline-derived CDR1 and CDR2 are MRHNA and SNTAGT. After removal of 3 bases from V and 5 bases from J, the junction contained 2 bases not matched to a gene. The CDR3, as DNA: TGTGCCAGCAGTGAAGGGACAGGGGGCGATCAGCCCCAGCATTTT. As protein: CASSEGTGGDQPQHF.

This clonotype was observed at least ten times. The chain has TRBV29-1 and TRBJ2-6; possibly TRBD1 for D (6 bases). The germline V gene has CDR1 SQVTM and CDR2 ANQGSEA. This CDR3 region has 15 residues. The V gene lost 5 bases and the J gene lost 0 bases, with 11 bases spanning the gap. Here the CDR3 reads CSVIGTTSGANVLTF. The DNA of the CDR3 is TGCAGCGTTATAGGGACAACCTCTGGGGCCAACGTCCTGACTTTC. The whole variable domain, remainder taken from reference TRBV29-1 and TRBJ2-6, is SAVISQKPSRDICQRGTSLTIQCQVDSQVTMMFWYRQQPGQSLTLIATANQGSEATYESGFVIDKFPISRPNLTFSTLTVSNMSPEDSSIYLCSVIGTTSGANVLTFGAGSRLTVL.

This clonotype was seen repeatedly, ten times or more. The V call is TRBV7-3, the J call TRBJ1-1; the D gene is possibly TRBD1 (6 bases). This CDR3 has 12 amino acids. Germline V gives CDR1 SGHTA, CDR2 FQGTGA. Trimming pared 6 bases from V and 10 bases from J, leaving 15 bases between. The CDR3 region has the DNA TGTGCCAGCAGTTCGGACAGCTATATAGCTTTCTTT. Its translation: CASSSDSYIAFF.